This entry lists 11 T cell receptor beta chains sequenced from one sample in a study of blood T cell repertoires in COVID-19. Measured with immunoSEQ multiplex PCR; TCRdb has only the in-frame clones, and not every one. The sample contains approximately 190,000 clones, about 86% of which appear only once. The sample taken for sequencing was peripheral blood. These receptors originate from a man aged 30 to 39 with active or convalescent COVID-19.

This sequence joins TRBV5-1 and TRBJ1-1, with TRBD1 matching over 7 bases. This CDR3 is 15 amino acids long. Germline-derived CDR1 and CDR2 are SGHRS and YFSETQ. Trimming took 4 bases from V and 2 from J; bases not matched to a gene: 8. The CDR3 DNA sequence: TGCGCCAGCAGCCTTCGACAGGGCCTAAACACTGAAGCTTTCTTT. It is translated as CASSLRQGLNTEAFF.

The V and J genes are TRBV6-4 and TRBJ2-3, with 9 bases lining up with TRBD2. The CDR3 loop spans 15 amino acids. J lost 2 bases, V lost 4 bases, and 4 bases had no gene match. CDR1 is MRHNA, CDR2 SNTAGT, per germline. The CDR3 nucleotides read TGTGCCAGCAGTGGCGGGAGGGCCGACACAGATACGCAGTATTTT. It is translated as CASSGGRADTDTQYF.

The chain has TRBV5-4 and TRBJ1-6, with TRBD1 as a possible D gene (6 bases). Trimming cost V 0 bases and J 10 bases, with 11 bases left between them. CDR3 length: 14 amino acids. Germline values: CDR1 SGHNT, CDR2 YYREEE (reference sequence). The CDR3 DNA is TGTGCCAGCAGCTTGGCAGGGGATGGCTCACCCCTCCACTTT. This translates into CASSLAGDGSPLHF.

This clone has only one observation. CDR3 DNA: TGCGCCAGCAGACTGTCGTCGACAGGGGAAGGCTATGGCTACACCTTC. Amino acid sequence: CASRLSSTGEGYGYTF. V gene TRBV5-1 combines with J gene TRBJ1-2; 8 nucleotides agree with TRBD1. This CDR3 contains 16 residues. Germline V gene sequence: CDR1 SGHRS, CDR2 YFSETQ. V shed 5 bases, J shed 4 bases, and the junction held 13 bases outside the gene matches.

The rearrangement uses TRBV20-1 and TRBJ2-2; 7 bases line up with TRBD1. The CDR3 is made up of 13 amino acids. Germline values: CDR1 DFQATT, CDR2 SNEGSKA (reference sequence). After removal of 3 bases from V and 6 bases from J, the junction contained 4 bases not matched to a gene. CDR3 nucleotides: TGCAGTGCTAGTCGACAGGGCCCCGGGGAGCTGTTTTTT. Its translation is CSASRQGPGELFF.

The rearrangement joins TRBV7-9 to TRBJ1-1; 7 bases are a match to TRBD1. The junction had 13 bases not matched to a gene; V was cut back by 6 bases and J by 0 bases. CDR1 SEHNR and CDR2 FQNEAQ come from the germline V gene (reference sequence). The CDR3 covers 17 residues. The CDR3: CASSHSSLQGVNTEAFF. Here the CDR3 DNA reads TGTGCCAGCAGTCATTCTTCTCTTCAGGGGGTGAACACTGAAGCTTTCTTT.

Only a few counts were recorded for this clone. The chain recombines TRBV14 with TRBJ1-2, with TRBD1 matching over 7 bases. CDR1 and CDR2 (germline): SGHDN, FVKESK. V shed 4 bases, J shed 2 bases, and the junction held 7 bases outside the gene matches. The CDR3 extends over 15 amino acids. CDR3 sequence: CASSLSTGSNYGYTF. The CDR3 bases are TGTGCCAGCAGCCTTTCGACAGGGTCGAACTATGGCTACACCTTC.

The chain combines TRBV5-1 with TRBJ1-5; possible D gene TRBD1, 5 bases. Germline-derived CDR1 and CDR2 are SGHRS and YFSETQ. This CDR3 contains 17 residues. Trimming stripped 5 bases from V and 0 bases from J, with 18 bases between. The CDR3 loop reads CASRRDPGDLSNQPQHF. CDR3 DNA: TGCGCCAGCAGACGTGACCCGGGGGACCTTAGCAATCAGCCCCAGCATTTT.

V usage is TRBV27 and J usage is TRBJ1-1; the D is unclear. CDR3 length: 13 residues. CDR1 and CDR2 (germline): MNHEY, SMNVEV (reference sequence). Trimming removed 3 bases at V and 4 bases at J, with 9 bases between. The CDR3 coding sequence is TGTGCCAGCAGTTTGAGCAGAGGCACTGAAGCTTTCTTT. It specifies CASSLSRGTEAFF.

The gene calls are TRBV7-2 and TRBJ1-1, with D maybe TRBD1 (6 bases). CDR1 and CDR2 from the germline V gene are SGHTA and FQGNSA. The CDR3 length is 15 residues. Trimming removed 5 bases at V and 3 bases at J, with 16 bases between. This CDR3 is CASSPRDMRDTEAFF. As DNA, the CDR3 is TGTGCCAGCAGCCCCCGGGACATGAGGGACACTGAAGCTTTCTTT.

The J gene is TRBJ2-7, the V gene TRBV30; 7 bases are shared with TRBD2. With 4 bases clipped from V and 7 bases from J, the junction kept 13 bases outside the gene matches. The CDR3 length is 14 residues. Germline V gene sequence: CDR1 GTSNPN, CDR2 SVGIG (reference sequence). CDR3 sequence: CAWKREKGIGEQYF. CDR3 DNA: TGTGCCTGGAAGCGGGAAAAGGGTATCGGGGAGCAGTACTTC.